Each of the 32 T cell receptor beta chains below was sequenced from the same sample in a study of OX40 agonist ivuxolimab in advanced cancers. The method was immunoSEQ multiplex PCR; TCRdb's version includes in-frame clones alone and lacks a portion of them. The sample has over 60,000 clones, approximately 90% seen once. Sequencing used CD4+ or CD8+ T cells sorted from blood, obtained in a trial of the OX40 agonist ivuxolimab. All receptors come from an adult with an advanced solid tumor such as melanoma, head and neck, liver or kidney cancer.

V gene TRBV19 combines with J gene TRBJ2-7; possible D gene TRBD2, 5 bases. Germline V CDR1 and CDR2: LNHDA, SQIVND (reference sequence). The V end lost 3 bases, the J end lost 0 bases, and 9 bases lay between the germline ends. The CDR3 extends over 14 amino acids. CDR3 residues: CASSIRGSSYEQYF. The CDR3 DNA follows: TGTGCCAGTAGTATCAGAGGGAGCTCCTACGAGCAGTACTTC.

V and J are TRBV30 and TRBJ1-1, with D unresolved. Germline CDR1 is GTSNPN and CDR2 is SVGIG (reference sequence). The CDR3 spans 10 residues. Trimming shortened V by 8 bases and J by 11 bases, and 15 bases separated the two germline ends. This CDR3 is CALGGVVAFF. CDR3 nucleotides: TGTGCCCTCGGTGGGGTCGTGGCTTTCTTT.

The CDR3 sequence: CASDQGASNQPQHF. The CDR3 coding sequence is TGTGCCAGTGATCAGGGGGCGAGCAATCAGCCCCAGCATTTT. The chain employs TRBV19 and TRBJ1-5; 8 bases are shared with TRBD1. Germline assignment: CDR1 LNHDA and CDR2 SQIVND (reference sequence). The CDR3 spans 14 residues. V dropped 8 bases and J dropped 1; count of bases not matched to a gene: 4.

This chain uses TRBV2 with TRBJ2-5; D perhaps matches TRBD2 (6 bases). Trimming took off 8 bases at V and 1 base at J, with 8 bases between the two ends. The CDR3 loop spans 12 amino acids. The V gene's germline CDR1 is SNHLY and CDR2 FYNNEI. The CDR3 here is CASGLSQETQYF. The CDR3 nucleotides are TGTGCCAGCGGACTATCCCAAGAGACCCAGTACTTC.

CDR3 bases: TGTGCCAGCAGTTCCCCAGGGGGCGGGGGCTACGAGCAGTACTTC. Its translation: CASSSPGGGGYEQYF. The V call is TRBV28, the J call TRBJ2-7, with a possible D match to TRBD1 (8 bases). The germline V gene has CDR1 MDHEN and CDR2 SYDVKM. CDR3 length equals 15 residues. V dropped 4 bases and J dropped 3 bases, with 16 bases sitting between them.

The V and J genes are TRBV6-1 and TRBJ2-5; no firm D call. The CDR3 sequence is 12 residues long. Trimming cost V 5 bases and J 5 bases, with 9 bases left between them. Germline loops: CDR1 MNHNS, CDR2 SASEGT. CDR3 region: CASSPPRETQYF. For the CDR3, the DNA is TGTGCCAGCAGTCCCCCCCGTGAGACCCAGTACTTC.

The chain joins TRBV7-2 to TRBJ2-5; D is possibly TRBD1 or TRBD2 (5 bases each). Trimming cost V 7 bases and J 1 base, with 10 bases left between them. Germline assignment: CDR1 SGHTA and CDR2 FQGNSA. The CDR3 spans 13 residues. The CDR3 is CASTGTIQETQYF. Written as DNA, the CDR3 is TGTGCCAGCACAGGGACGATCCAAGAGACCCAGTACTTC.

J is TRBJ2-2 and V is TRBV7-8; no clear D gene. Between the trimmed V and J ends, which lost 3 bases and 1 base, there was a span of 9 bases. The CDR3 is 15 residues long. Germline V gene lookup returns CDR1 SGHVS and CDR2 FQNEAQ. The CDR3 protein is CASSFLAQNTGELFF. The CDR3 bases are TGTGCCAGCAGCTTCCTCGCCCAGAACACCGGGGAGCTGTTTTTT.

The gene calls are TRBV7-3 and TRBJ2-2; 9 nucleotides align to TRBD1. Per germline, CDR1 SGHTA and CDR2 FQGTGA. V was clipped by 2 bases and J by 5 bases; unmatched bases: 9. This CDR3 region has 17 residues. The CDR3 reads CASSLVGTGRSTGELFF. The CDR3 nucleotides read TGTGCCAGCAGCTTAGTAGGGACAGGGCGGTCGACCGGGGAGCTGTTTTTT.

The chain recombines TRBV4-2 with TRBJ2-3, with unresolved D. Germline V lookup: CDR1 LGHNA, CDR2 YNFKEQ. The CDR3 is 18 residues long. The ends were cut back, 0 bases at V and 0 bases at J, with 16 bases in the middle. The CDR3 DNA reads TGTGCCAGCAGCCAAGAGGTCGTGGGGTCCAGGAGCACAGATACGCAGTATTTT. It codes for CASSQEVVGSRSTDTQYF.

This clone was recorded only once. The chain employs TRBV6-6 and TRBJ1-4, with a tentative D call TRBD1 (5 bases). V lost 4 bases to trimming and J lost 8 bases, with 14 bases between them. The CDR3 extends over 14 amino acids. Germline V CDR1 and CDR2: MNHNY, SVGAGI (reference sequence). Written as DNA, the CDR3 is TGTGCCAGCAGTTCTTGGCAGGGAGGAGAAAAACTGTTTTTT. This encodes CASSSWQGGEKLFF.

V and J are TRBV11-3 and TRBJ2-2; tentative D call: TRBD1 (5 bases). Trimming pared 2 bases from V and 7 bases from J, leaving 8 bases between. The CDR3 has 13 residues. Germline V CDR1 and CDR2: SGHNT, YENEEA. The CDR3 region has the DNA TGTGCCAGCAGCTTACAGGGTGGCGGGGAGCTGTTTTTT. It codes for CASSLQGGGELFF.

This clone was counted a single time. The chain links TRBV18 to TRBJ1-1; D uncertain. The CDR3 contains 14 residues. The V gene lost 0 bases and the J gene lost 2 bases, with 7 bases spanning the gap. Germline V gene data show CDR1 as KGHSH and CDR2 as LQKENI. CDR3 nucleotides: TGTGCCAGCTCACCACCGAGCAGTAACACTGAAGCTTTCTTT. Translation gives CASSPPSSNTEAFF.

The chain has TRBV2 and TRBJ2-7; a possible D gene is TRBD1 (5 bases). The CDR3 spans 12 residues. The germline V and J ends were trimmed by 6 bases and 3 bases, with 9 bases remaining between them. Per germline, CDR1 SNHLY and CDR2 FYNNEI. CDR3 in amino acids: CASSEQDYEQYF. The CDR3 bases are TGTGCCAGCAGCGAACAGGACTACGAGCAGTACTTC.

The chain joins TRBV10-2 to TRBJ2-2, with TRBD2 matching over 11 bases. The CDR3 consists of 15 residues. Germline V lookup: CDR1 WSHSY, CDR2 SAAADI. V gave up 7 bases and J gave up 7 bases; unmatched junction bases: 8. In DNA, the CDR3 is TGCGCCAGCAATAGCGGGGGGGCCCGCATCGGGGAGCTGTTTTTT. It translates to CASNSGGARIGELFF.

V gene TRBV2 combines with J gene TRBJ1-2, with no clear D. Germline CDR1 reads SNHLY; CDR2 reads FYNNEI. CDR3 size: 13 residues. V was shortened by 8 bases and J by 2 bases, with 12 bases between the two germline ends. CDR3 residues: CASCTLSNYGYTF. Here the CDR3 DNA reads TGTGCCAGCTGTACACTTTCCAACTATGGCTACACCTTC.

The CDR3 reads CASSLRPNTEAFF. In DNA, the CDR3 is TGTGCCAGCAGCCTACGCCCGAACACTGAAGCTTTCTTT. The rearrangement links TRBV5-6 to TRBJ1-1; D unclear. In germline, CDR1 is SGHDT, CDR2 YYEEEE. The V gene lost 4 bases and the J gene lost 1 base, with 8 bases spanning the gap. The CDR3 has 13 amino acids.

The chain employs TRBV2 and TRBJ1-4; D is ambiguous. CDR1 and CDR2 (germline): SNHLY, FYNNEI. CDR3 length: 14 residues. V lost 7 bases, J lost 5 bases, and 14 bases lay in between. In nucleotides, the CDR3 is TGTGCCAGCACCCAGAACACAGCAAATGAAAAACTGTTTTTT. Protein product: CASTQNTANEKLFF.

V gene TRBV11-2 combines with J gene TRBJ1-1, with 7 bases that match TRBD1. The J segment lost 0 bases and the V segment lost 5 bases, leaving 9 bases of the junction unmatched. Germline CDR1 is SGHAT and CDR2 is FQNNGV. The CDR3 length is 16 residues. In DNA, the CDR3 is TGTGCCAGCAGCATATTCGGACAGGCAGTGAACACTGAAGCTTTCTTT. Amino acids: CASSIFGQAVNTEAFF.

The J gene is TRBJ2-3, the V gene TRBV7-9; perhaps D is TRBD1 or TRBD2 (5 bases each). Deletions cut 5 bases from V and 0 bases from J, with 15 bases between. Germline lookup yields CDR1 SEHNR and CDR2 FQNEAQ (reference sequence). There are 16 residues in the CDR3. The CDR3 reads CASSRYRGRSTDTQYF. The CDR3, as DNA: TGTGCCAGCAGCCGTTATCGGGGCAGAAGCACAGATACGCAGTATTTT.

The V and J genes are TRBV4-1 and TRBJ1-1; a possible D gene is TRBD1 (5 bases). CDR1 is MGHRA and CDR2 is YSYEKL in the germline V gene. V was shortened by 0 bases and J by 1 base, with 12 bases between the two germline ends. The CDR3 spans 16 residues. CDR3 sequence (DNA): TGCGCCAGCAGCCAAGATCTATGGGGCAGGAACACTGAAGCTTTCTTT. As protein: CASSQDLWGRNTEAFF.

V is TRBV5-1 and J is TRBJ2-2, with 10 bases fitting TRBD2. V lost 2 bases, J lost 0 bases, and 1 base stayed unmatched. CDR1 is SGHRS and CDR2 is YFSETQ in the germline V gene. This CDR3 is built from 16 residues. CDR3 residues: CASSFLAGANTGELFF. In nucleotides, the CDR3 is TGCGCCAGCAGCTTCCTAGCGGGAGCGAACACCGGGGAGCTGTTTTTT.

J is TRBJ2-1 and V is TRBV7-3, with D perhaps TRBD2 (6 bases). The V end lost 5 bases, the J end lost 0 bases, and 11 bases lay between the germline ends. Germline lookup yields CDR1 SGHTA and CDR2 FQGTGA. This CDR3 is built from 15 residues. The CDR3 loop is CASSPTSNSYNEQFF. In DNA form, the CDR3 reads TGTGCCAGCAGCCCAACTAGCAACTCCTACAATGAGCAGTTCTTC.

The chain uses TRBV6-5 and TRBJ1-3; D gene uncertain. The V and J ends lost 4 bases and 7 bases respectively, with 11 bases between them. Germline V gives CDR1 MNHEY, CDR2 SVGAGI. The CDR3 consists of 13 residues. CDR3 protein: CASSSPGRNTIYF. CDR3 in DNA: TGTGCCAGCAGTTCCCCGGGGAGGAACACCATATATTTT.

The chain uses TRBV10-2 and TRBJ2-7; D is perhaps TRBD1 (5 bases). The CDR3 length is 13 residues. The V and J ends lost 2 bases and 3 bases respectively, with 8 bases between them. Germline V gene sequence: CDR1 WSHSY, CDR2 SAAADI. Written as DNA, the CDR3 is TGCGCCAGCAGTGAGGACAGAGTCTACGAGCAGTACTTC. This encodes CASSEDRVYEQYF.

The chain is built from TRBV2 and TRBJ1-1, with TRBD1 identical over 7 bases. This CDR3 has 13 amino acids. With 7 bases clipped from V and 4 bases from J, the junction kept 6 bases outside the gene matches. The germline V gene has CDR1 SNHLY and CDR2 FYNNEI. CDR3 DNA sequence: TGTGCCAGCACCGGACAGGCGATCACTGAAGCTTTCTTT. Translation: CASTGQAITEAFF.

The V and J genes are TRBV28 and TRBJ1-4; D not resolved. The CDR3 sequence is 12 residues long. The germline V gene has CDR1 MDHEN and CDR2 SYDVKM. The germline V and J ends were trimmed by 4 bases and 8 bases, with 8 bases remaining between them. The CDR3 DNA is TGTGCCAGCAGTTCTTATGGGGAAAAACTGTTTTTT. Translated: CASSSYGEKLFF.

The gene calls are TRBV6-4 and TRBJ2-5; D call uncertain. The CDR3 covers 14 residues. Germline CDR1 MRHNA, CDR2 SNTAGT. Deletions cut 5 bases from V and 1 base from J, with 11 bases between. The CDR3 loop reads CASSPSGVQETQYF. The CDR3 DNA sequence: TGTGCCAGCAGTCCCTCGGGCGTCCAAGAGACCCAGTACTTC.

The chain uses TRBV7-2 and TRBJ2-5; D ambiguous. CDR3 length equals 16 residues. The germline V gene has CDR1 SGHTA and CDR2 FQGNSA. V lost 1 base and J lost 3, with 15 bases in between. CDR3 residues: CASSLGPRQVEETQYF. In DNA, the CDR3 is TGTGCCAGCAGCTTAGGTCCCAGGCAAGTGGAAGAGACCCAGTACTTC. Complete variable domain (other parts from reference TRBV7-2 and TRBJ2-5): GAGVSQSPSNKVTEKGKDVELRCDPISGHTALYWYRQSLGQGLEFLIYFQGNSAPDKSGLPSDRFSAERTGGSVSTLTIQRTQQEDSAVYLCASSLGPRQVEETQYFGPGTRLLVL.

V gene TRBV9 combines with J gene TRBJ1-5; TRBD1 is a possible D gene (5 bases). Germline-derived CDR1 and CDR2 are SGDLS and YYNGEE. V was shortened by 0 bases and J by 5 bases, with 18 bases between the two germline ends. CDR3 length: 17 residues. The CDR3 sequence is CASSVAGFGSHDQPQHF. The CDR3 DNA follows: TGTGCCAGCAGCGTAGCAGGGTTTGGGAGCCACGATCAGCCCCAGCATTTT.

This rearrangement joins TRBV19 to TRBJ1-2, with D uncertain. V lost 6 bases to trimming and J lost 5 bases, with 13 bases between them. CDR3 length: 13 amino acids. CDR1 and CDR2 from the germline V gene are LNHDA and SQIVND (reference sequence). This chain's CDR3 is CASREVRRYGYTF. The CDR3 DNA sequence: TGTGCCAGTAGAGAGGTCCGGAGATATGGCTACACCTTC.

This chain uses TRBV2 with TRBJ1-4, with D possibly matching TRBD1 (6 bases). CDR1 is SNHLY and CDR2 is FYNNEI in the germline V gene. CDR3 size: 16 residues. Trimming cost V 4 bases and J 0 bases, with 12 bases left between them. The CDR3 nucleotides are TGTGCCAGCAGTGCGACAGGATTCGCAACTAATGAAAAACTGTTTTTT. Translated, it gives CASSATGFATNEKLFF. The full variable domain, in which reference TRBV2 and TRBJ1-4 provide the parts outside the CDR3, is EPEVTQTPSHQVTQMGQEVILRCVPISNHLYFYWYRQILGQKVEFLVSFYNNEISEKSEIFDDQFSVERPDGSNFTLKIRSTKLEDSAMYFCASSATGFATNEKLFFGSGTQLSVL.